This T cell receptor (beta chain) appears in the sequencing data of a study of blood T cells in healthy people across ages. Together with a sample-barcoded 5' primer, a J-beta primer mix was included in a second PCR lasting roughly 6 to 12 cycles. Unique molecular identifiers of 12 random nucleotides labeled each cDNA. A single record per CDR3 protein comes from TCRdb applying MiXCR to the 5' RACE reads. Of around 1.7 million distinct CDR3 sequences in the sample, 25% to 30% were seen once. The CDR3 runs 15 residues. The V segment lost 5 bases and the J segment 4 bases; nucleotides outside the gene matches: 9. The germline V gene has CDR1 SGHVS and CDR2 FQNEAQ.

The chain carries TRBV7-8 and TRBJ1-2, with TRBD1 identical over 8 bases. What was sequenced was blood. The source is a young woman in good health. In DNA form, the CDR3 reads TGTGCCAGCAGCGAACCGGGACAGGAGTCCTATGGCTACACCTTC. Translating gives CASSEPGQESYGYTF.